The 5 T cell receptor beta chains below all came from one sample that was sequenced in a study of blood T cells in healthy people across ages. A J-beta primer mix and a sample-barcoded 5' primer were used in a second PCR of about 7 to 12 cycles. TCRdb reprocessed the 5' RACE reads via MiXCR and lists one record per CDR3 protein. The data contain 700,000 to 950,000 distinct CDR3 sequences, roughly 60% of them singletons. What was sequenced was blood. The receptors here all came from a man between 25 and 39 years old in good health.

The chain joins TRBV20-1 to TRBJ2-5; unclear D gene. This CDR3 comprises 13 residues. V gave up 4 bases and J gave up 11 bases, with 20 bases separating them. CDR1 and CDR2 (germline): DFQATT, SNEGSKA (reference sequence). The CDR3 DNA sequence: TGCAGTGCTACCTCCGGCCGATACAATGAGCAGTACTTC. Its translation is CSATSGRYNEQYF.

J is TRBJ2-3 and V is TRBV20-1; no clear D. V lost 6 bases, J lost 1 base, and 11 bases lay in between. The CDR3 sequence is 13 residues long. Germline V gene sequence: CDR1 DFQATT, CDR2 SNEGSKA (reference sequence). The CDR3 reads CSAGPPGTDTQYF. The DNA of the CDR3 is TGCAGTGCCGGGCCCCCGGGCACAGATACGCAGTATTTT.

The chain carries TRBV20-1 and TRBJ1-5, with D possibly matching TRBD1 (6 bases). This CDR3 is built from 15 residues. Germline CDR1 is DFQATT and CDR2 is SNEGSKA (reference sequence). V shed 3 bases and J shed 4 bases, with 16 bases lying between them. The CDR3 loop reads CSARLQGSGNQPQHF. The CDR3 coding sequence is TGCAGTGCTAGGTTACAGGGATCAGGGAATCAGCCCCAGCATTTT.

V usage is TRBV4-3 and J usage is TRBJ2-5; the D gene is possibly TRBD1 (5 bases). The germline CDR1 and CDR2 sequences are LGHNA and YSLEER. The V and J ends lost 4 bases and 3 bases respectively, with 21 bases between them. The CDR3 runs 17 residues. DNA of the CDR3: TGCGCCAGCAGCCGAGATTTCAGGGTGGGCTTTAAAGAGACCCAGTACTTC. Translated: CASSRDFRVGFKETQYF.

The chain combines TRBV7-2 with TRBJ2-7; 7 nucleotides agree with TRBD2. Losses at the gene ends were 5 bases for V and 7 bases for J; bases not matched to a gene: 17. Germline-derived CDR1 and CDR2 are SGHTA and FQGNSA. This CDR3 contains 16 residues. The CDR3 DNA is TGTGCCAGCAGCCCCGCAGTCACACTAGCGACGGGTGAGCAGTACTTC. This gives the protein CASSPAVTLATGEQYF. The variable domain in full, completed from reference TRBV7-2 and TRBJ2-7, reads GAGVSQSPSNKVTEKGKDVELRCDPISGHTALYWYRQSLGQGLEFLIYFQGNSAPDKSGLPSDRFSAERTGGSVSTLTIQRTQQEDSAVYLCASSPAVTLATGEQYFGPGTRLTVT.